This T cell receptor (beta chain) was captured by sequencing in a study of CD8 T cells in ankylosing spondylitis. Germline CDR1 SGHAT, CDR2 FQDESV (reference sequence). V lost 5 bases to trimming and J lost 9 bases; unmatched junction nucleotides: 16. The CDR3 is 16 amino acids. TCRdb analysed the 5' RACE reads with MiXCR anew, one entry per CDR3 protein. Among under 950,000 distinct CDR3 sequences listed, under 20% were seen once. Findings and caveats of the study: Apparently characteristic of ankylosing spondylitis blood was a TCR beta motif (about 8 highly homologous variants). As reported, disease-linked clones showed significant enrichment in matched ankylosing spondylitis synovial fluid.

For this clonotype: Its specificity is not known.

Sequenced sample: blood, either unsorted or a sorted T cell fraction (not recorded which). The chain carries TRBV11-1 and TRBJ2-1; 7 bases match TRBD2. This TCR was recovered from a male donor with ankylosing spondylitis. The CDR3 DNA is TGTGCCAGCAGCCTGGGGTTTGGGGGAGGGCCTGGTGAGCAGTTCTTC. It translates to CASSLGFGGGPGEQFF.